This is a list of T cell receptor beta chains from one sample in a study of T-cell memory formation after mild COVID-19. Using its own MiXCR run on the 5' RACE reads, TCRdb lists one record per CDR3 protein. The table includes around 500,000 distinct CDR3 sequences, 15% to 20% detected once. The sequencing sample was made of PBMCs or a T cell subset sorted from them (not recorded which). These TCRs come from an adult woman who had mild COVID-19 (a few samples of this study predate the infection). Cell type and time point are not known. Each CDR3 is given with its conserved first and last residue. The order of the fields is J gene, clone size, D gene, V gene, CDR3 DNA, CDR3 protein. D genes are given only for firm matches. Clone sizes are given selectively: once, few, many, or a class where the clone is expanded.

j_gene: TRBJ1-2; abundance: .; d_gene: TRBD1; v_gene: TRBV12-3/TRBV12-4; CDR3nt: TGTGCCAGCAGTAAGCCGGGACAGGGTCCGCCGAAGCTTGATGGCTACACCTTC; CDR3aa: CASSKPGQGPPKLDGYTF
j_gene: TRBJ1-6; abundance: few; d_gene: .; v_gene: TRBV7-9; CDR3nt: TGTGCCAGCAGCCAACAAACGGGGATCTCCTATAATTCACCCCTCCACTTT; CDR3aa: CASSQQTGISYNSPLHF
j_gene: TRBJ1-1; abundance: few; d_gene: .; v_gene: TRBV14; CDR3nt: TGTGCCAGCAGCCAAGAGGGGCTCTACACTGAAGCTTTCTTT; CDR3aa: CASSQEGLYTEAFF
j_gene: TRBJ1-1; abundance: few; d_gene: TRBD1; v_gene: TRBV20-1; CDR3nt: TGCAGTGCTCAACAGGGGCCTAGGAACACTGAAGCTTTCTTT; CDR3aa: CSAQQGPRNTEAFF
j_gene: TRBJ2-2; abundance: .; d_gene: TRBD1; v_gene: TRBV12-3/TRBV12-4; CDR3nt: TGTGCCAGCAGGCAGGGGGCCCCTACCGGGGAGCTGTTTTTT; CDR3aa: CASRQGAPTGELFF
j_gene: TRBJ1-5; abundance: few; d_gene: .; v_gene: TRBV7-2; CDR3nt: TGTGCCAGCAGCTGGGAAGGGCATAGCAATCAGCCCCAGCATTTT; CDR3aa: CASSWEGHSNQPQHF
j_gene: TRBJ2-7; abundance: .; d_gene: .; v_gene: TRBV20-1; CDR3nt: TGCAGTGCTAGAGGCTGGGGACTCTACGAGCAGTACTTC; CDR3aa: CSARGWGLYEQYF
j_gene: TRBJ2-6; abundance: few; d_gene: TRBD2; v_gene: TRBV7-9; CDR3nt: TGTGCCAGCAGCTTAGGTCTACTAGCGGAAGACTCTGGGGCCAACGTCCTGACTTTC; CDR3aa: CASSLGLLAEDSGANVLTF
j_gene: TRBJ1-2; abundance: .; d_gene: TRBD1; v_gene: TRBV24-1; CDR3nt: TGTGCCACCAGTGATGAGACAGGGTCGGATGGCTACACCTTC; CDR3aa: CATSDETGSDGYTF
j_gene: TRBJ1-5; abundance: .; d_gene: .; v_gene: TRBV29-1; CDR3nt: TGCAGCGCGACCTCGGGGGTCAATCAGCCCCAGCATTTT; CDR3aa: CSATSGVNQPQHF
j_gene: TRBJ1-1; abundance: .; d_gene: .; v_gene: TRBV11-1; CDR3nt: TGTGCCAGCCTGGACGGGGGCACTGAAGCTTTCTTT; CDR3aa: CASLDGGTEAFF
j_gene: TRBJ2-4; abundance: .; d_gene: TRBD2; v_gene: TRBV30; CDR3nt: TGTGCCTGGACACCCAGCGGGACCCTAGCCAAAAACATTCAGTACTTC; CDR3aa: CAWTPSGTLAKNIQYF
j_gene: TRBJ1-1; abundance: .; d_gene: .; v_gene: TRBV13; CDR3nt: TGTGCCAGCAGCTTAGCTGGGGCTTCGACTGAAGCTTTCTTT; CDR3aa: CASSLAGASTEAFF
j_gene: TRBJ1-5; abundance: .; d_gene: .; v_gene: TRBV12-3/TRBV12-4; CDR3nt: TGTGCCAGCAGTTTATCAGGGGATGGCCAGCCCCAGCATTTT; CDR3aa: CASSLSGDGQPQHF
j_gene: TRBJ2-7; abundance: many; d_gene: TRBD2; v_gene: TRBV4-1; CDR3nt: TGCGCCAGCAGCCAAGAAACCAGCGGGAGTTACGAGCAGTACTTC; CDR3aa: CASSQETSGSYEQYF
j_gene: TRBJ2-1; abundance: .; d_gene: .; v_gene: TRBV19; CDR3nt: TGTGCCAGTAGCAGTGGGCTTCAGGGGCAGTTCTTC; CDR3aa: CASSSGLQGQFF
j_gene: TRBJ2-7; abundance: few; d_gene: TRBD2; v_gene: TRBV27; CDR3nt: TGTGCCAGCAGTTTAAGGGGCGGGGGAAGCTCCTACGAGCAGTACTTC; CDR3aa: CASSLRGGGSSYEQYF
j_gene: TRBJ1-1; abundance: .; d_gene: TRBD1; v_gene: TRBV29-1; CDR3nt: TGCAGCGTGAGACAGGGGATGAACACTGAAGCTTTCTTT; CDR3aa: CSVRQGMNTEAFF
j_gene: TRBJ2-2; abundance: .; d_gene: .; v_gene: TRBV5-5; CDR3nt: TGTGCCAGCAGCTTAAGCCCGAACACCGGGGAGCTGTTTTTT; CDR3aa: CASSLSPNTGELFF
j_gene: TRBJ2-3; abundance: .; d_gene: .; v_gene: TRBV29-1; CDR3nt: TGCAGCGTTGAAGACGGCGGCTCTAGCACAGATACGCAGTATTTT; CDR3aa: CSVEDGGSSTDTQYF
j_gene: TRBJ2-7; abundance: .; d_gene: .; v_gene: TRBV7-2; CDR3nt: TGTGCCAGCAGCAATCTAGCGCCAGGACGGGAGCAGTACTTC; CDR3aa: CASSNLAPGREQYF
j_gene: TRBJ2-1; abundance: .; d_gene: .; v_gene: TRBV24-1; CDR3nt: TGTGCCACCAGTGGGTCCAGGGACGGCTACAATGAGCAGTTCTTC; CDR3aa: CATSGSRDGYNEQFF
j_gene: TRBJ1-1; abundance: few; d_gene: .; v_gene: TRBV20-1; CDR3nt: TGCAGTGCTAGGACTCCCAGGGATGGTCGCACTGAAGCTTTCTTT; CDR3aa: CSARTPRDGRTEAFF
j_gene: TRBJ1-2; abundance: few; d_gene: .; v_gene: TRBV7-6; CDR3nt: TGTGCCAGCAGCTCCACAGGTACCCGGGCCGGCGGCTACACCTTC; CDR3aa: CASSSTGTRAGGYTF
j_gene: TRBJ1-1; abundance: few; d_gene: .; v_gene: TRBV5-1; CDR3nt: TGCGCCAGCAGCTTGGGAAGGTGGACTGAAGCTTTCTTT; CDR3aa: CASSLGRWTEAFF
j_gene: TRBJ2-3; abundance: once; d_gene: TRBD2; v_gene: TRBV5-1; CDR3nt: TGCGCCAGCAGTCCCCGGGGAGCGGGGCCCACAGATACGCAGTATTTT; CDR3aa: CASSPRGAGPTDTQYF
j_gene: TRBJ2-7; abundance: many; d_gene: .; v_gene: TRBV15; CDR3nt: TGTGCCACCTCCCCCGTCCAGGCGCCCTACGAGCAGTACTTC; CDR3aa: CATSPVQAPYEQYF
j_gene: TRBJ1-1; abundance: .; d_gene: TRBD1; v_gene: TRBV6-1; CDR3nt: TGTGCCAGCCGGCGGGGGGCAGGGGGAAACACTGAAGCTTTCTTT; CDR3aa: CASRRGAGGNTEAFF
j_gene: TRBJ1-1; abundance: few; d_gene: .; v_gene: TRBV30; CDR3nt: TGTGCCTGGAGTGTACAGGCCACTACTATGAACACTGAAGCTTTCTTT; CDR3aa: CAWSVQATTMNTEAFF
j_gene: TRBJ1-2; abundance: .; d_gene: .; v_gene: TRBV30; CDR3nt: TGTGCCTGGAAGACAGACTATGGCTACACCTTC; CDR3aa: CAWKTDYGYTF
j_gene: TRBJ1-4; abundance: once; d_gene: TRBD1; v_gene: TRBV4-2; CDR3nt: TGTGCCAGCAGCCAGGACCCGGGACAGGGGACGGCTAATGAAAAACTGTTTTTT; CDR3aa: CASSQDPGQGTANEKLFF
j_gene: TRBJ1-1; abundance: .; d_gene: .; v_gene: TRBV12-3/TRBV12-4; CDR3nt: TGTGCCAGCAGCCGCCCCGGGGAGGAGAGGACTGAAGCTTTCTTT; CDR3aa: CASSRPGEERTEAFF
j_gene: TRBJ2-7; abundance: few; d_gene: .; v_gene: TRBV7-9; CDR3nt: TGTGCCAGCAGCCTCGGCGGCAGTTTCTCCTACGAGCAGTACTTC; CDR3aa: CASSLGGSFSYEQYF
j_gene: TRBJ2-5; abundance: .; d_gene: TRBD1; v_gene: TRBV7-7; CDR3nt: TGTGCCAGCAGCCTCAATGAGGGGGCGACGGAGACCCAGTACTTC; CDR3aa: CASSLNEGATETQYF
j_gene: TRBJ2-2; abundance: few; d_gene: .; v_gene: TRBV12-3/TRBV12-4; CDR3nt: TGTGCCAGCAGCCTCCAAGAGGACACCGGGGAGCTGTTTTTT; CDR3aa: CASSLQEDTGELFF
j_gene: TRBJ1-2; abundance: few; d_gene: .; v_gene: TRBV4-2; CDR3nt: TGTGCCTCAGCAGCCGTAATGGGGATTTATGGCTACACCTTC; CDR3aa: CASAAVMGIYGYTF
j_gene: TRBJ2-3; abundance: few; d_gene: TRBD2; v_gene: TRBV5-1; CDR3nt: TGCGCCAGCAGCCTCCTCGAACTAGCGGGGGGCGCAGATACGCAGTATTTT; CDR3aa: CASSLLELAGGADTQYF
j_gene: TRBJ2-1; abundance: .; d_gene: .; v_gene: TRBV5-6; CDR3nt: TGTGCCAGCAGCCCCTGGGTGTTTCAACCAGAGCAGTTCTTC; CDR3aa: CASSPWVFQPEQFF
j_gene: TRBJ2-3; abundance: many; d_gene: TRBD2; v_gene: TRBV4-1; CDR3nt: TGCGCCAGCAGCCAAGTCGCGGCGGGGGGCCTAGATACGCAGTATTTT; CDR3aa: CASSQVAAGGLDTQYF
j_gene: TRBJ2-5; abundance: once; d_gene: .; v_gene: TRBV7-6; CDR3nt: TGTGCCAGCAGCCCACTCGGCGGGCCCCAAGAGACCCAGTACTTC; CDR3aa: CASSPLGGPQETQYF
j_gene: TRBJ2-3; abundance: .; d_gene: .; v_gene: TRBV27; CDR3nt: TGTGCCAGCAGTTTATTCGCGGGGAACACAGATACGCAGTATTTT; CDR3aa: CASSLFAGNTDTQYF
j_gene: TRBJ2-7; abundance: few; d_gene: TRBD1; v_gene: TRBV6-5; CDR3nt: TGTGCCAGCAGCCCCGGGACAGGGAAAAACGAGCAGTACTTC; CDR3aa: CASSPGTGKNEQYF
j_gene: TRBJ2-7; abundance: few; d_gene: TRBD1; v_gene: TRBV6-6; CDR3nt: TGTGCCAGCAGATCCGGGACAGGGCCATACGAGCAGTACTTC; CDR3aa: CASRSGTGPYEQYF
j_gene: TRBJ2-3; abundance: .; d_gene: .; v_gene: TRBV5-6; CDR3nt: TGTGCCAGCAGCTCGGCCGCAGATACGCAGTATTTT; CDR3aa: CASSSAADTQYF
j_gene: TRBJ2-7; abundance: .; d_gene: TRBD2; v_gene: TRBV12-3/TRBV12-4; CDR3nt: TGTGCCAGCAGAAGTAGCGGGGGGGCGTACGAGCAGTACTTC; CDR3aa: CASRSSGGAYEQYF